Shown below are 13 T cell receptor beta chains from a single sample sequenced in a study of shared clonotypes between healthy human individuals. Profiling relied on immunoSEQ multiplex PCR, and the TCRdb table lists in-frame clones only, not all of them. The table lists hundreds of thousands of clones, about 80% of them singletons. Sequences were obtained from memory CD4+ T cells sorted from blood. Subset here: CD45RA-negative fraction. Every receptor here comes from a woman aged 25 to 39 in good health.

The CDR3 region is CSVVGRTYNEQFF. The CDR3 region has the DNA TGCAGCGTTGTTGGACGGACATACAATGAGCAGTTCTTC. The V gene is TRBV29-1, the J gene TRBJ2-1; TRBD1 might be the D (5 bases). CDR1 and CDR2 (germline): SQVTM, ANQGSEA. This CDR3 comprises 13 residues. The V and J ends lost 4 bases and 4 bases respectively, with 11 bases between them.

This rearrangement joins TRBV2 to TRBJ2-1; the match to TRBD2 covers 8 bases. The CDR3 has 17 amino acids. Germline assignment: CDR1 SNHLY and CDR2 FYNNEI. The J segment lost 8 bases and the V segment lost 6 bases, leaving 18 bases of the junction unmatched. CDR3 coding DNA: TGTGCCAGCAGCCATGACGGCGGGACTAGTCTTTCCGATGAGCAGTTCTTC. Protein sequence: CASSHDGGTSLSDEQFF. Based on the CDR3 plus reference TRBV2 and TRBJ2-1, the full variable domain is EPEVTQTPSHQVTQMGQEVILRCVPISNHLYFYWYRQILGQKVEFLVSFYNNEISEKSEIFDDQFSVERPDGSNFTLKIRSTKLEDSAMYFCASSHDGGTSLSDEQFFGPGTRLTVL.

The rearrangement joins TRBV30 to TRBJ1-5; 9 bases are a match to TRBD1. Germline CDR1 is GTSNPN and CDR2 is SVGIG (reference sequence). With V trimmed by 0 bases and J by 0 bases, 9 bases remained unmatched. The CDR3 covers 18 residues. CDR3 region: CAWSVPRTGVYSNQPQHF. The CDR3 bases are TGTGCCTGGAGTGTACCCAGGACAGGGGTCTATAGCAATCAGCCCCAGCATTTT.

The chain joins TRBV2 to TRBJ2-7; D is undetermined. The V end was cut by 8 bases, the J end by 4 bases, with 18 bases between. The CDR3 is 14 amino acids. The germline CDR1 and CDR2 sequences are SNHLY and FYNNEI. In DNA, the CDR3 is TGTGCCAGCCTAAAAGAATTAAGCTCATACGAGCAGTACTTC. Translating it yields CASLKELSSYEQYF.

V usage is TRBV9 and J usage is TRBJ2-7; 8 bases are shared with TRBD1. The V and J ends lost 0 bases and 7 bases, in that order; junction bases with no gene match: 3. The germline CDR1 and CDR2 sequences are SGDLS and YYNGEE. The CDR3 has 13 residues. The CDR3 here is CASSVGDRGEQYF. CDR3 bases: TGTGCCAGCAGCGTAGGAGACAGGGGTGAGCAGTACTTC.

This sequence joins TRBV5-5 and TRBJ2-7, with D maybe TRBD2 (8 bases). The CDR3 is made up of 16 amino acids. Germline-derived CDR1 and CDR2 are SGHKS and YYEKEE (reference sequence). Between the trimmed V and J ends, which lost 0 bases and 2 bases, there was a span of 15 bases. CDR3 residues: CASSLAGGGSTYEQYF. Written as DNA, the CDR3 is TGTGCCAGCAGCTTGGCGGGAGGGGGCTCTACCTACGAGCAGTACTTC.

The rearrangement links TRBV5-1 to TRBJ2-6; tentatively, D is TRBD1 or TRBD2 (6 bases each). There are 15 residues in the CDR3. V was cut by 3 bases and J by 2 bases, with 9 bases left in between. Germline V CDR1 and CDR2: SGHRS, YFSETQ. CDR3 DNA sequence: TGCGCCAGCAGCTCGGAGGGGGCTGGGGCCAACGTCCTGACTTTC. This codes for CASSSEGAGANVLTF. The variable domain in full, completed from reference TRBV5-1 and TRBJ2-6, reads KAGVTQTPRYLIKTRGQQVTLSCSPISGHRSVSWYQQTPGQGLQFLFEYFSETQRNKGNFPGRFSGRQFSNSRSEMNVSTLELGDSALYLCASSSEGAGANVLTFGAGSRLTVL.

The chain carries TRBV16 and TRBJ1-2; D might be TRBD1 (6 bases). The CDR3 contains 14 residues. Germline V gives CDR1 KGHSY, CDR2 FQNENV. V was pared by 0 bases and J by 6 bases, with 11 bases between. CDR3 nucleotides: TGTGCCAGCAGCCAATCGGCGGGGGCGAATGGCTACACCTTC. It codes for CASSQSAGANGYTF.

This chain uses TRBV6-4 with TRBJ2-6; tentatively, D is TRBD1 (5 bases). Trimming removed 0 bases at V and 1 base at J, with 7 bases between. The CDR3 loop spans 16 amino acids. Germline assignment: CDR1 MRHNA and CDR2 SNTAGT. The CDR3 loop is CASSDSAGSGANVLTF. In DNA, the CDR3 is TGTGCCAGCAGTGACTCAGCAGGGTCTGGGGCCAACGTCCTGACTTTC.

About this clone: Other DNA sequences in this specimen translate into the identical CDR3. The J gene is TRBJ2-3, the V gene TRBV28; D is ambiguous. Germline V gives CDR1 MDHEN, CDR2 SYDVKM. The CDR3 sequence is 13 residues long. V was shortened by 6 bases and J by 2 bases, with 9 bases between the two germline ends. Here the CDR3 DNA reads TGTGCCAGCAGCTCTACCTCCACAGATACGCAGTATTTT. Its translation: CASSSTSTDTQYF.

This clone occurred once. The chain has TRBV11-2 and TRBJ2-7; D might be TRBD1 (6 bases). CDR1 SGHAT and CDR2 FQNNGV come from the germline V gene. The CDR3 spans 14 residues. Trimming left V 5 bases short and J 2 bases short, with 13 bases between. The CDR3 sequence: CASSLLRGAYEQYF. The CDR3 nucleotides read TGTGCCAGCAGCCTCCTCAGGGGCGCCTACGAGCAGTACTTC.

This sequence joins TRBV25-1 and TRBJ1-4; the D is unclear. V lost 0 bases and J lost 7, with 9 bases in between. The CDR3 is 14 residues long. The germline gives CDR1 MGHDK, CDR2 SYGVNS. The CDR3 region is CASSEYRDGEKLFF. CDR3 bases: TGTGCCAGCAGTGAATATAGGGATGGTGAAAAACTGTTTTTT.

In the case of this clone: The same CDR3 also results from other DNA sequences found in this sample. This chain joins TRBV7-2 and TRBJ2-5; no firm D call. Germline loops: CDR1 SGHTA, CDR2 FQGNSA. This CDR3 has 11 amino acids. V gave up 5 bases and J gave up 5 bases, with 6 bases separating them. DNA for the CDR3: TGTGCCAGCAGCCTGACGGAGACCCAGTACTTC. Its translation is CASSLTETQYF.